This T cell receptor beta chain was obtained from a study of blood T cell repertoires in COVID-19. For the study at large: Spain, Italy and the United States supplied samples that represented acute and convalescent COVID-19. Sample material is recorded as cDNA or gDNA derived from T cells, B-cell-depleted T cells, or PBMCs.

Deletions cut 1 base from V and 8 bases from J, with 18 bases between. Germline V lookup: CDR1 SGHTS, CDR2 YDEGEE. The CDR3 length is 15 residues. Authors' methods: Reference gene primer amplification yielded estimated nucleated cell counts. Measured with immunoSEQ multiplex PCR; TCRdb has only the in-frame clones, and not every one. The V and J calls and clone size are taken from that table; D and trimming were inferred from the DNA. The sample shows more than 150,000 clones, roughly nine tenths of them seen only once. V usage is TRBV5-8 and J usage is TRBJ1-1; D unclear. The source material was peripheral blood. This TCR derives from a man in his 70s with active or convalescent COVID-19. CDR3 sequence reads: CASSLYVARRVEAFF. DNA of the CDR3: TGTGCCAGCAGCTTGTACGTCGCGCGCCGCGTCGAAGCTTTCTTT.